This TCR beta chain was found in a study of CD8 T cells in Susac syndrome. Overall study findings and caveats: The study recognized that its TCR sequencing and HLA analysis covered a relatively small number of individuals.

Trimming took off 3 bases at V and 4 bases at J, with 12 bases between the two ends. The CDR3 contains 13 residues. Germline values: CDR1 DFQATT, CDR2 SNEGSKA (reference sequence). The Susac syndrome patients fit the recently defined diagnostic criteria for definite or probable disease. Random hexamers were used to reverse transcribe roughly 0.45 to 1 ug of RNA. The CDR3 of TCR beta was amplified by immunoSEQ multiplex PCR across 54 Vbeta and 13 Jbeta. TCRdb re-derived calls from the immunoSEQ multiplex PCR reads in MiXCR, one entry per CDR3 protein. The table shows hundreds of thousands of distinct CDR3 sequences, with about 95% occurring only once. A word on this clonotype: As yet, its antigen is unknown.

V is TRBV20-1 and J is TRBJ1-1; no clear D gene. The receptor's source is a human donor with Susac syndrome. Sample: CD4+ T cells from PBMCs. The CDR3 sequence: CSARDPPRTEAFF. Here the CDR3 DNA reads TGCAGTGCTAGGGATCCTCCCCGCACTGAAGCTTTCTTT.